Below, one T cell receptor (beta chain) is given with its context. Its matching antigen is unknown. The primer mix had 60 Vbeta and 13 Jbeta primers. Here immunoSEQ multiplex PCR was the method, and the copy in TCRdb shows in-frame clones only, minus some. The sample holds about 79,000 clones, around 68% seen once. The CDR3 consists of 14 residues. Trimming shortened V by 2 bases and J by 4 bases, and 11 bases separated the two germline ends. Germline assignment: CDR1 MGHDK and CDR2 SYGVNS. This sample was included in a study of cytomegalovirus exposure and HLA in healthy donors. Looking at the study overall: Genotyping of roughly 400 donors showed that over 80% belonged to the Caucasian-associated ancestry cluster.

Overall study results and limits: For most TCR sequences rarity was the rule, although some public TCRs occurred in many donors. Associated with HLA alleles at 0.05 false discovery rate in a later analysis were 16,951 TCR beta sequences. The authors excluded some V segments, including TRBV6-2 and TRBV6-3, as indistinguishable.

The receptor was isolated from a man aged 40-49 years in good health and CMV-seropositive. The sequenced sample consisted of PBMCs. The V gene is TRBV25-1, the J gene TRBJ1-2; D remains unclear. The DNA for the CDR3 is TGTGCCAGCAGTGAAGCGCCCTATCTCTATGGCTACACCTTC. It translates to CASSEAPYLYGYTF.